The T cell receptor beta chain described here comes from a study of T cells after yellow fever vaccination. General study findings and limits: Abundant clonotypes from the bulk population could get into FACS-sorted repertoires as contaminants.

One entry per CDR3 protein results from TCRdb running MiXCR on the 5' RACE reads. This repertoire shows some 250,000 distinct CDR3 sequences, roughly 3.5% found once; its top ten account for over 15%. This clonotype has a count of ten or more. The antigen is undetermined. V was trimmed by 0 bases and J by 5 bases, leaving 14 bases between them. The CDR3 is made up of 15 amino acids. The germline gives CDR1 SGHRS, CDR2 YFSETQ. The chain carries TRBV5-1 and TRBJ2-5; possible D gene TRBD1, 6 bases. This clonotype originated in a man aged 18 to 29 who received the YFV17D yellow fever vaccine. The material was PBMCs, obtained 15 days after the yellow fever booster vaccination. The CDR3 bases are TGCGCCAGCAGCTTGGTTCCGGGACATTCGGAGACCCAGTACTTC. Protein product: CASSLVPGHSETQYF. The variable domain in full, completed from reference TRBV5-1 and TRBJ2-5, reads KAGVTQTPRYLIKTRGQQVTLSCSPISGHRSVSWYQQTPGQGLQFLFEYFSETQRNKGNFPGRFSGRQFSNSRSEMNVSTLELGDSALYLCASSLVPGHSETQYFGPGTRLLVL.